The 6 T cell receptor beta chains below come from one sample, sequenced in a study of shared clonotypes between healthy human individuals. Sequenced by immunoSEQ multiplex PCR; TCRdb stores in-frame clones only, minus some. The sample lists roughly 2.1 million clones, about 93% occurring once. As defined, naive CD8 cells were CD45RO-negative and positively selected for CCR7, with terminally differentiated effector memory CD45RA+ cells excluded. The sequenced sample consisted of naive CD8+ T cells from PBMCs. These receptors all stem from a man younger than 35 in good health. Some clones in this sample may be carry-over from other donors' samples.

V usage is TRBV28 and J usage is TRBJ1-1; 8 bases are a match to TRBD1. The germline gives CDR1 MDHEN, CDR2 SYDVKM. There are 16 residues in the CDR3. Trimming at V came to 2 bases and at J to 1 base, leaving 6 bases not matched to a gene. CDR3 protein: CASSLTRQGKNTEAFF. The CDR3 DNA reads TGTGCCAGCAGTTTAACCCGACAGGGGAAGAACACTGAAGCTTTCTTT.

This chain links TRBV27 with TRBJ1-2; D is unresolved. The CDR3 contains 13 residues. CDR1 is MNHEY, CDR2 SMNVEV, per germline (reference sequence). V was clipped by 5 bases and J by 4 bases, with 11 bases between them. This CDR3 is CASSPRKSYGYTF. As DNA, the CDR3 is TGTGCCAGCAGTCCCCGGAAGAGCTATGGCTACACCTTC.

This chain connects TRBV9 to TRBJ2-1; 7 bases line up with TRBD2. The CDR3 covers 15 residues. The germline V gene encodes CDR1 SGDLS and CDR2 YYNGEE. V lost 5 bases to trimming and J lost 9 bases; unmatched junction nucleotides: 14. The CDR3 nucleotides read TGTGCCAGCAGGGAGACCGGGACTAACGTGGGTGAGCAGTTCTTC. Amino acids: CASRETGTNVGEQFF.

This chain uses TRBV29-1 with TRBJ2-3; TRBD2 agrees at 12 bases. With V trimmed by 4 bases and J by 6 bases, 5 bases remained unmatched. In germline, CDR1 is SQVTM, CDR2 ANQGSEA. The CDR3 is 14 amino acids. CDR3 sequence: CSVAPSGRADTQYF. Written as DNA, the CDR3 is TGCAGCGTTGCCCCTAGCGGGAGGGCCGATACGCAGTATTTT.

The chain employs TRBV5-1 and TRBJ1-1; no firm D call. CDR1 and CDR2 from the germline V gene are SGHRS and YFSETQ. This CDR3 is built from 13 residues. V lost 3 bases, J lost 5 bases, and 11 bases lay in between. Written as DNA, the CDR3 is TGCGCCAGCAGCTACCCGGTTAGGACTGAAGCTTTCTTT. Translated, it gives CASSYPVRTEAFF.

CDR3 DNA sequence: TGCGCCAGCAGCCAAGAGCAGCCCCGAGGGATGTATCAGCCCCAGCATTTT. Translating gives CASSQEQPRGMYQPQHF. The chain couples TRBV4-1 to TRBJ1-5; D not certain. The germline CDR1 and CDR2 sequences are MGHRA and YSYEKL. The CDR3 has 17 amino acids. The V end was cut by 0 bases, the J end by 5 bases, with 17 bases between.